These T cell receptor beta chains were read from a single sample in a study of blood T cell repertoires in COVID-19. Sequencing used immunoSEQ multiplex PCR; TCRdb keeps in-frame clones, though not all of them. This sample has some 450,000 clones, with around 88% found just once. The source material was peripheral blood. The receptors derive from a woman aged 50 to 60 with COVID-19, enrolled during active disease. Each CDR3 is given without its conserved first and last residue.

j_call v_call cdr3_aa
TRBJ2-5 TRBV18 ASSPAEQETQY
TRBJ1-2 TRBV7-2 ASSPGGSHYGYT
TRBJ1-5 TRBV19 ASSINFRVTQPQH
TRBJ1-2 TRBV18 ASSPDGQTYGYT
TRBJ1-6 TRBV30 AWSTGALWGSPLH
TRBJ2-1 TRBV11-3 ASSLGVGAHNEQF
TRBJ2-2 TRBV30 AWSGRTGGTGELF
TRBJ2-6 TRBV30 AWSVGGANVLT
TRBJ1-1 TRBV7-6 ASSFPGQGQAF
TRBJ1-1 TRBV5-1 ASSSPTVTEAF
TRBJ2-7 TRBV7-2 ASSSRQGGEQY
TRBJ2-3 TRBV7-9 ASRSGGAADTQY
TRBJ1-5 TRBV5-6 ASSSGVNQPQH
TRBJ1-1 TRBV6-5 ASSLDRGGNTEAF
TRBJ1-6 TRBV28 ASSLGGRNYNSPLH
TRBJ2-7 TRBV27 ASSLSYGLGGIGSYEQY
TRBJ1-1 TRBV30 AWSVGRVEAF
TRBJ1-1 TRBV19 ASSPQGARTEAF
TRBJ2-1 TRBV7-2 ASRYPGLSSNEQF
TRBJ2-2 TRBV9 ASSVLYTANTGELF
TRBJ2-2 TRBV10-1 ASSGASGGKYTGELF
TRBJ2-7 TRBV6-5 ASSYSTNIPWEQY
TRBJ1-2 TRBV30 AWSVQGERGYT
TRBJ2-3 TRBV10-2 ASSESGLALPRDTQY
TRBJ2-3 TRBV9 ASSVGLAGRTDTQY
TRBJ1-1 TRBV5-1 ASSLEQIGRITEAF
TRBJ2-1 TRBV27 ASSRSGGAREQF
TRBJ1-1 TRBV5-1 ASSGGNRMGAF
TRBJ1-1 TRBV27 ASAFSVNTEAF
TRBJ1-2 TRBV20-1 SARDSYGYT
TRBJ1-1 TRBV9 ASSDYRGAMAEAF
TRBJ2-7 TRBV5-1 ASSSAGASPYEQY
TRBJ2-3 TRBV28 ASSLWKRLAVDDTQY
TRBJ2-7 TRBV6-1 ASSELKGFYEQY
TRBJ2-7 TRBV3-1/TRBV3-2 ASSQTSGYEQY
TRBJ1-1 TRBV5-5 ASSYPGSKNTEAF
TRBJ1-1 TRBV6-5 ASSYSDSRNTEAF
TRBJ1-2 TRBV10-1 ASSESSFYGYT
TRBJ1-2 TRBV18 ASSSGQGSYGYT
TRBJ2-3 TRBV13 ASSSRQAGITDTQY
TRBJ1-2 TRBV2 ASSGWQGNYGYT
TRBJ2-2 TRBV25-1 ASSRKELVAGELF
TRBJ2-7 TRBV23-1 ASSLPGPYEQY
TRBJ1-1 TRBV5-4 ASSSRGTELLGAF
TRBJ1-1 TRBV3-1/TRBV3-2 ASSRGGDTEAF
TRBJ2-1 TRBV9 ASTKPRDSNNEQF
TRBJ1-4 TRBV7-2 ASSSPGQGNEKLF
TRBJ1-2 TRBV2 ASRGRANYGYT
TRBJ1-6 TRBV3-1/TRBV3-2 ASSREGGRSDSPLH
TRBJ1-6 TRBV12-3/TRBV12-4 ASSFGTGAYH
TRBJ1-4 TRBV7-9 ASSFSGTPNEKLF
TRBJ1-2 TRBV5-3 ARSLGPPNYGYT
TRBJ1-2 TRBV2 ASSEPTGGNYGYT
TRBJ2-5 TRBV12-5 ASGLSSLPGGETQY
TRBJ2-1 TRBV19 ASSMTGVPEQF